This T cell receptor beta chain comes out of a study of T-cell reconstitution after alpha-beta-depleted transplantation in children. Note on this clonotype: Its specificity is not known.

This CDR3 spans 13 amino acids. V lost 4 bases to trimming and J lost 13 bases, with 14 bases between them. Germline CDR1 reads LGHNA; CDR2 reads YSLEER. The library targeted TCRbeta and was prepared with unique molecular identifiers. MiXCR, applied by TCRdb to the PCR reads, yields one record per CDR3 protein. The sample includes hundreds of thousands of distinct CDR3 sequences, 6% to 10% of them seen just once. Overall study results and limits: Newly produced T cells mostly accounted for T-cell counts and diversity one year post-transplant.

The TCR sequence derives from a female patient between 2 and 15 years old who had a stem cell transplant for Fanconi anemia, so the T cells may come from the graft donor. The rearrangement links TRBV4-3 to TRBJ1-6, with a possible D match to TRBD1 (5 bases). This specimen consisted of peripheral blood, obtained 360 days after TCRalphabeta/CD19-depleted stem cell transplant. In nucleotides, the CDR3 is TGCGCCAGCAGCCCCCTGGGCGGGGGTCCCCTCCACTTT. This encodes CASSPLGGGPLHF.